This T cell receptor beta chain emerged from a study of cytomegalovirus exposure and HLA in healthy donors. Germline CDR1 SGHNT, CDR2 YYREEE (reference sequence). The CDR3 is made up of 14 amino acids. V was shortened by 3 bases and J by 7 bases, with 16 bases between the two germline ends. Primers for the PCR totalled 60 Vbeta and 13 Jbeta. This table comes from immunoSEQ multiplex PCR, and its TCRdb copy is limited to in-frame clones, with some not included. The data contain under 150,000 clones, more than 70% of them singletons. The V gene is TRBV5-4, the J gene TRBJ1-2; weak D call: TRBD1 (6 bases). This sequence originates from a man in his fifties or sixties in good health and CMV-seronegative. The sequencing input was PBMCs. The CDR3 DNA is TGTGCCAGCAGCTCCAAAGGGACACCCGGTGGCTACACCTTC. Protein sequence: CASSSKGTPGGYTF.